The sequence of this T cell receptor beta chain was determined in a study of blood T cell repertoires in COVID-19 (dated by TCRdb to 2020 to 2021). Study-level background: Samples from collaborators originated in the United States, Italy and Spain and spanned both the acute and convalescent phases of COVID-19. The prospective study material was composed of cDNA or gDNA derived from T cells, B-cell-depleted T cells, or PBMCs. Subjects who had been exposed to COVID-19, were actively infected with it, or had recovered from it provided the deeply sampled blood TCRbeta repertoires that made up the dataset. The repertoires were made available in a free public database intended to serve as a resource for research on the immune response to SARS-CoV-2. The samples were drawn from two sources: the first 160 participants of the ongoing ImmuneRACE study, and 1,000 to 1,500 subjects contributed by 6 global collaborators. A de-identified subject ID, COVID-19 status, age in years and sex were almost always included in the sample metadata. HLA class I and class II types, where available, came from metadata supplied by the sample provider rather than from assay-based typing.

Taken from cysteine to phenylalanine, the CDR3 has 17 residues. The CDR3 DNA has 51 bases and is translated from base 1. V is shortened by 6 bases, J by 1 base, and the region joining them spans 19 bases. As encoded in the germline V gene, CDR1 is MDHEN while CDR2 is SYDVKM. The immunoSEQ Assay, a bias-controlled multiplex PCR, was used to amplify TCRbeta CDR3 regions from genomic DNA. The study's processing was this. The number of nucleated cells in each sample was estimated from the amplification of reference gene primers within the assay. To quantify the absolute abundance of each unique TCRbeta CDR3 rearrangement, sequence reads were collapsed and filtered. Productive Simpson clonality was computed per sample as the square root of Simpson's diversity index over productive rearrangements. The table comes from immuneACCESS by way of TCRdb, which keeps in-frame sequences with V and J called. Part of the clones is missing from these tables; in studies checked, under half for an unresolved V gene and the rest for unknown reasons. The V and J calls and clone size come from that table; D and trimming were worked out from the DNA. The sample includes around 450,000 clones, with around 87% observed a single time. Roughly 0.7% of the sample belongs to the ten largest clones.

Findings and caveats that apply to the study as a whole: How much clinical and demographic metadata was included differed by source and by participant, and the metadata was provided uncurated.

Enrolling through a virtual design, the prospective study's participants ranged in age from roughly 18 to 89 years and lived across about two dozen United States geographic areas. In the prospective study, cohorts were assigned on the basis of participant-reported clinical history obtained from a screening survey and a study questionnaire. For ImmuneRACE Cohort 3, a participant was defined as recovered based on two consecutive negative NP/OP PCR tests, clearance by a healthcare professional, or resolution of symptoms. Mobile phlebotomists in the prospective study collected whole blood, serum and a nasopharyngeal or oropharyngeal swab from every participant. Additional blood draws and questionnaires over an approximately two-month period could optionally be provided by prospective study participants. Prospective study blood samples were shipped either frozen or at room temperature before DNA extraction.

About this clone itself: No antigen is known for it. Nothing much larger sits one base from this clone, and base qualities are not available.

The material sequenced was PBMCs or T cells enriched from blood (not recorded which). The V and J genes are TRBV28 and TRBJ1-3; TRBD1 is a weak D gene call, 6 bases matching. This receptor was obtained from a woman aged 18-29 years who had recovered from COVID-19. The CDR3 region has the sequence CASRGRGRKVSGNTIYF. Read as DNA, the sequence is TGTGCCAGCAGGGGGCGGGGGCGGAAGGTTTCTGGAAACACCATATATTTT.